This TCR beta chain was recovered during a study of OX40 agonist ivuxolimab in advanced cancers. About the study: One patient with hepatocellular carcinoma and two with cutaneous melanoma, three in all, had partial responses. Study-wide findings and caveats: In CD8+ T cells, expanded clones were on average more numerous than in CD4+.

Only in-frame clones appear in the TCRdb table, and some are missing; sequencing was by immunoSEQ multiplex PCR. The sample includes around 39,000 clones, 78% of them seen just once. The CDR3 contains 14 residues. Looked up from germline, CDR1 is MNHEY and CDR2 is SVGAGI. In regard to this clone: Its antigen remains unidentified.

The V call is TRBV6-5, the J call TRBJ2-5, with 7 bases aligning to TRBD1. Near its end, the DNA agrees better with TRBJ2-7, so the J call may be wrong. This receptor was taken from an adult with an advanced solid tumor such as melanoma, head and neck, liver or kidney cancer. The sequencing here drew on CD4+ or CD8+ T cells sorted from blood, taken in a trial of the OX40 agonist ivuxolimab. The CDR3 DNA reads TGTGCCAGCAGTTACTATGGACAGGCCGACGAGCAGTACTTC. Protein product: CASSYYGQADEQYF.